Below, 15 T cell receptor beta chains from the same sample are listed, as sequenced in a study of cytomegalovirus exposure and HLA in healthy donors (dated by TCRdb to the late 2010s). The method behind the library was the immunoSEQ multiplex PCR assay. The multiplex PCR relied on a mix of 60 forward primers for TCR Vbeta segments and 13 reverse primers for TCR Jbeta segments. Sourced from immuneACCESS, this table was stored by TCRdb with only in-frame sequences that have V and J called. A share of the clones is absent; for the studies checked, an unresolved V gene accounts for under half, and the remainder has no known explanation. The sample profile shows approximately 150,000 clones; 60% to 80% of them were found once. 0.55% to 0.8% of the sample is taken by the ten largest. The sample comprised PBMCs. All receptors derive from a male donor in good health and CMV-seronegative.

J is TRBJ1-2 and V is TRBV25-1; maybe TRBD1 (5 bases). Germline CDR1 and CDR2: MGHDK and SYGVNS. Between the trimmed V and J ends, which lost 1 base and 8 bases, there was a span of 20 bases. This CDR3 spans 16 amino acids. CDR3 DNA: TGTGCCAGCAGTGAATCGGTAAATCCAGGGCTGAGGGGCTACACCTTC. Translation gives CASSESVNPGLRGYTF.

The chain joins TRBV5-1 to TRBJ2-1, with 15 nucleotides matching TRBD2. CDR1 is SGHRS, CDR2 YFSETQ, per germline. V was clipped by 4 bases and J by 9 bases; unmatched bases: 5. The CDR3 sequence is 15 residues long. The CDR3 loop is CASSPGLAGGGEQFF. CDR3 DNA sequence: TGCGCCAGCAGCCCGGGACTAGCGGGAGGTGGTGAGCAGTTCTTC.

The chain joins TRBV11-2 to TRBJ2-7; a weak D match, TRBD1 (6 bases). The germline V and J ends were trimmed by 8 bases and 5 bases, with 13 bases remaining between them. Looked up from germline, CDR1 is SGHAT and CDR2 is FQNNGV. This CDR3 is 12 amino acids long. The CDR3 DNA follows: TGTGCCAGCGCACAGGGTTCGAACGAGCAGTACTTC. Protein product: CASAQGSNEQYF.

This chain connects TRBV18 to TRBJ2-1; 9 bases fit TRBD2. The J segment lost 3 bases and the V segment lost 3 bases, leaving 9 bases of the junction unmatched. CDR1 KGHSH and CDR2 LQKENI come from the germline V gene. CDR3 size: 17 residues. The DNA for the CDR3 is TGTGCCAGCTCACCTAGGGTAGCGGGAGACCTCTACAATGAGCAGTTCTTC. Translating gives CASSPRVAGDLYNEQFF. The entire variable domain, with the rest obtained from reference TRBV18 and TRBJ2-1, is as follows: NAGVMQNPRHLVRRRGQEARLRCSPMKGHSHVYWYRQLPEEGLKFMVYLQKENIIDESGMPKERFSAEFPKEGPSILRIQQVVRGDSAAYFCASSPRVAGDLYNEQFFGPGTRLTVL.

The chain has TRBV27 and TRBJ2-6, with D possibly matching TRBD1 (6 bases). V shed 1 base and J shed 4 bases, with 17 bases lying between them. Germline CDR1 MNHEY, CDR2 SMNVEV (reference sequence). The CDR3 is 18 residues long. The DNA of the CDR3 is TGTGCCAGCAGTTTATGGGGGCCTCTGGGCCCCGGGGCCAACGTCCTGACTTTC. It encodes CASSLWGPLGPGANVLTF.

The chain links TRBV7-8 to TRBJ1-6; D uncertain. The CDR3 spans 16 residues. Trimming shortened V by 5 bases and J by 9 bases, and 20 bases separated the two germline ends. The germline V gene has CDR1 SGHVS and CDR2 FQNEAQ. The DNA of the CDR3 is TGTGCCAGCAGCCAAGACTCGGGAGGGAACGGTTCACCCCTCCACTTT. Its translation: CASSQDSGGNGSPLHF.

The CDR3 nucleotides are TGTGCCACCAGCAGAGAACCCGGGACTAGCGCCTACGAGCAGTACTTC. Its translation is CATSREPGTSAYEQYF. V usage is TRBV15 and J usage is TRBJ2-7; 10 bases are shared with TRBD2. Germline CDR1 LNHNV, CDR2 YYDKDF (reference sequence). This CDR3 is 16 amino acids long. V was pared by 0 bases and J by 2 bases, with 4 bases of the junction left unmatched.

This chain uses TRBV10-3 with TRBJ1-3; TRBD1 is a possible D gene (5 bases). V was cut by 0 bases and J by 0 bases, with 9 bases left in between. Germline CDR1 ENHRY, CDR2 SYGVKD. CDR3 size: 16 residues. The CDR3 protein is CAISESGGDSGNTIYF. The DNA of the CDR3 is TGTGCCATCAGTGAGTCGGGGGGTGACTCTGGAAACACCATATATTTT.

The V and J genes are TRBV30 and TRBJ2-1; TRBD2 is a possible D gene (6 bases). This CDR3 has 12 residues. Trimming cost V 8 bases and J 9 bases, with 17 bases left between them. CDR1 and CDR2 from the germline V gene are GTSNPN and SVGIG (reference sequence). CDR3 DNA sequence: TGTGCCCTTGGGGGGAACGGGGGTGAGCAGTTCTTC. Its protein product is CALGGNGGEQFF.

The chain links TRBV7-9 to TRBJ1-4, with D tentatively TRBD1 (5 bases). Germline CDR1 reads SEHNR; CDR2 reads FQNEAQ (reference sequence). V lost 1 base and J 3 bases, leaving 12 bases between the germline ends. The CDR3 is 16 amino acids. Here the CDR3 reads CASSLGRGGSNEKLFF. CDR3 in DNA: TGTGCCAGCAGCTTAGGACGCGGGGGATCTAATGAAAAACTGTTTTTT.

The V call is TRBV18, the J call TRBJ2-1; TRBD2 is a possible D gene (5 bases). Germline V gene sequence: CDR1 KGHSH, CDR2 LQKENI. This CDR3 has 14 residues. V lost 4 bases and J 2 bases, leaving 9 bases between the germline ends. The CDR3 region has the DNA TGTGCCAGCTCACTTTCCGGGACCTACAATGAGCAGTTCTTC. It encodes CASSLSGTYNEQFF.

The chain links TRBV16 to TRBJ2-7; 7 nucleotides agree with TRBD1. This CDR3 has 15 residues. Trimming took 2 bases from V and 2 from J; bases not matched to a gene: 6. From germline, CDR1 is KGHSY and CDR2 FQNENV. The CDR3 region is CASSQETGSTYEQYF. The CDR3 DNA is TGTGCCAGCAGCCAAGAGACAGGGAGTACCTACGAGCAGTACTTC.

V gene TRBV27 combines with J gene TRBJ2-7, with 8 bases aligning to TRBD1. Per the germline V gene, CDR1 is MNHEY and CDR2 is SMNVEV (reference sequence). The J segment lost 2 bases and the V segment lost 3 bases, leaving 3 bases of the junction unmatched. The CDR3 loop spans 14 amino acids. The CDR3 coding sequence is TGTGCCAGCAGTTTTCAGGGGGCGCCCTACGAGCAGTACTTC. Protein: CASSFQGAPYEQYF.

The sample holds a few counts of this clone. The chain joins TRBV4-1 to TRBJ1-2; D is ambiguous. This CDR3 has 17 residues. Germline V gives CDR1 MGHRA, CDR2 YSYEKL. Trimming stripped 0 bases from V and 1 base from J, with 15 bases between. The CDR3 here is CASSQDLAGILNYGYTF. The CDR3 nucleotides read TGCGCCAGCAGCCAAGATCTGGCAGGAATCCTTAACTATGGCTACACCTTC.

The chain carries TRBV6-1 and TRBJ1-2; the match to TRBD1 covers 8 bases. The CDR3 loop spans 14 amino acids. Germline assignment: CDR1 MNHNS and CDR2 SASEGT. J was trimmed by 2 bases and V by 6 bases; bases with no gene match: 5. DNA for the CDR3: TGTGCCAGCAGGGTGGGACAGGTAAACTATGGCTACACCTTC. Its translation: CASRVGQVNYGYTF.